The text below deals with one T cell receptor (beta chain). Its antigen is still unknown. This CDR3 fails to terminate in the conserved phenylalanine or tryptophan, so it likely reflects a read error. Because the CDR3's place on the DNA is in doubt, the DNA is left out and the CDR3 is given as listed by TCRdb. The investigators made TCR beta cDNA from about 500 ng total RNA, using a constant-region primer. Amplification in three nested multiplex PCR rounds with slightly modified ARM-PCR gave rise to TCR beta libraries. Running around 9 cycles apiece, the first two PCR rounds relied on TRBV1-TRBV30 forward primers together with a C-beta reverse primer. TCRdb called the multiplex PCR reads again in MiXCR, with one record for every CDR3 protein. This table has approximately 330,000 distinct CDR3 sequences, about two thirds appearing once. The record originates from a study of tumor-infiltrating lymphocytes in primary liver carcinoma. Whole-study findings and limits: Paired tumor-adjacent and tumor-blood samples overlapped less than tumor region pairs did. Bulk, unsorted sampling meant CD4+ and CD8+ repertoires went uncompared.

The CDR3 is 15 residues long, ends included. Germline V gene sequence: CDR1 SGHAT, CDR2 FQNNGV. RNA isolated from unsorted whole blood supplied the blood RNA, with germline DNA also extracted. The collection of about 4 milliliters of peripheral blood preceded surgery. Input material: peripheral blood. The TCR comes from a middle-aged man with primary liver carcinoma and hepatitis B virus infection. The V call is TRBV11-2, the J call TRBJ2-3; the listed D gene, TRBD2, was not tested against the DNA. CDR3 protein: CASSLVAEGADTRYY.